This TCR beta chain was captured by sequencing in a study of T cell repertoires in cytomegalovirus infection. TCRdb processed the reads anew with MiXCR; each CDR3 protein has one entry. The table includes 560,000 or so distinct CDR3 sequences, approximately 16% detected once. General study points: Across the ex vivo response, the dominant clonotypes were HLA-C-restricted CMV-specific TCR beta clonotypes.

This clonotype was detected many times. Its matching antigen is unknown. The CDR3 extends over 15 amino acids. V gave up 2 bases and J gave up 4 bases, with 11 bases separating them. The source is a human donor in good health (CMV status not recorded). Some clones in this sample may be carry-over from other donors' samples. The chain joins TRBV12-3 or TRBV12-4 to TRBJ2-2; D gene uncertain. Sequences were obtained from CD8+ T cells from PBMCs. CDR3 nucleotide sequence: TGTGCCAGCAGTTTATATCCGGGCGGCACCGGGGAGCTGTTTTTT. Its translation: CASSLYPGGTGELFF.